A single sample gave rise to the 9 T cell receptor beta chains below, sequenced in a study of OX40 agonist ivuxolimab in advanced cancers. Produced via immunoSEQ multiplex PCR; TCRdb's table is partial and in-frame only. The sample shows roughly 79,000 clones, roughly four fifths of them seen only once. This material consisted of CD4+ or CD8+ T cells sorted from blood, taken in a trial of the OX40 agonist ivuxolimab. Receptor source: an adult with an advanced solid tumor such as melanoma, head and neck, liver or kidney cancer.

The genes are TRBV28 and TRBJ1-5; a weak D match, TRBD1 (5 bases). The CDR3 totals 15 residues. In germline, CDR1 is MDHEN, CDR2 SYDVKM. Deletions cut 1 base from V and 4 bases from J, with 11 bases between. The CDR3 DNA reads TGTGCCAGCAGTTTATTTGGGGCAGGTAATCAGCCCCAGCATTTT. Its protein product is CASSLFGAGNQPQHF.

The chain carries TRBV7-9 and TRBJ1-2; D remains unclear. The germline gives CDR1 SEHNR, CDR2 FQNEAQ (reference sequence). V lost 5 bases to trimming and J lost 4 bases, with 11 bases between them. There are 13 residues in the CDR3. The chain's CDR3 is CASSPTDFYGYTF. As DNA, the CDR3 is TGTGCCAGCAGCCCCACAGACTTCTATGGCTACACCTTC.

This clone has only a few counts. The chain links TRBV4-3 to TRBJ2-2; D unresolved. V gave up 3 bases and J gave up 8 bases, with 7 bases separating them. Germline lookup yields CDR1 LGHNA and CDR2 YSLEER. The CDR3 runs to 12 residues. The CDR3 coding sequence is TGCGCCAGCAGCCAGGTTACAGGGGAGCTGTTTTTT. It is translated as CASSQVTGELFF.

This rearrangement joins TRBV5-4 to TRBJ2-7; weak D call: TRBD2 (6 bases). Germline CDR1 SGHNT, CDR2 YYREEE (reference sequence). The V end lost 2 bases, the J end lost 0 bases, and 12 bases lay between the germline ends. CDR3 length: 15 residues. DNA for the CDR3: TGTGCCAGCAGCTTAGGTCTAGCGAGCTCCTACGAGCAGTACTTC. Encoded protein: CASSLGLASSYEQYF.

In this sample, this clone turned up a few times. This rearrangement joins TRBV28 to TRBJ2-6; D tentatively reads TRBD1 or TRBD2 (5 bases each). Per the germline V gene, CDR1 is MDHEN and CDR2 is SYDVKM. Trimming shortened V by 0 bases and J by 0 bases, and 9 bases separated the two germline ends. The CDR3 has 17 amino acids. Here the CDR3 DNA reads TGTGCCAGCAGTTTATGGGGACGGAGCTCTGGGGCCAACGTCCTGACTTTC. As protein: CASSLWGRSSGANVLTF. Looking up the rest from reference TRBV28 and TRBJ2-6 gives the full variable domain: DVKVTQSSRYLVKRTGEKVFLECVQDMDHENMFWYRQDPGLGLRLIYFSYDVKMKEKGDIPEGYSVSREKKERFSLILESASTNQTSMYLCASSLWGRSSGANVLTFGAGSRLTVL.

V gene TRBV28 combines with J gene TRBJ1-1, with a possible D match to TRBD1 (5 bases). The CDR3 loop spans 13 amino acids. From germline, CDR1 is MDHEN and CDR2 SYDVKM. With 2 bases removed from V and 8 bases from J, the gap between germline ends came to 12 bases. The CDR3 coding sequence is TGTGCCAGCAGTTTACGCAGGGATGGAGAAGCTTTCTTT. As protein: CASSLRRDGEAFF.

The chain combines TRBV28 with TRBJ2-7; TRBD1 agrees at 9 bases. Germline V gives CDR1 MDHEN, CDR2 SYDVKM. The CDR3 contains 16 residues. The J segment lost 0 bases and the V segment lost 7 bases, leaving 10 bases of the junction unmatched. CDR3 in DNA: TGTGCCAGCACCCTACCCGGGACAGGGTTCTCCTACGAGCAGTACTTC. This codes for CASTLPGTGFSYEQYF. Supplemented by reference TRBV28 and TRBJ2-7, the full variable domain reads DVKVTQSSRYLVKRTGEKVFLECVQDMDHENMFWYRQDPGLGLRLIYFSYDVKMKEKGDIPEGYSVSREKKERFSLILESASTNQTSMYLCASTLPGTGFSYEQYFGPGTRLTVT.

V and J are TRBV5-8 and TRBJ2-5; D not resolved. V gave up 4 bases and J gave up 0 bases, with 10 bases separating them. The CDR3 covers 14 residues. The V gene's germline CDR1 is SGHTS and CDR2 YDEGEE. The CDR3 bases are TGTGCCAGCAGCCCCGGAAGGTACCAAGAGACCCAGTACTTC. Its translation: CASSPGRYQETQYF.

The rearrangement links TRBV5-1 to TRBJ2-5, with D maybe TRBD2 (7 bases). Germline V gene lookup returns CDR1 SGHRS and CDR2 YFSETQ. The CDR3 is 14 amino acids. The germline V and J ends were trimmed by 4 bases and 5 bases, with 15 bases remaining between them. CDR3 bases: TGCGCCAGCAGCCCCGGGGGGCCGGGGGAGACCCAGTACTTC. Translating it yields CASSPGGPGETQYF.